This TCR beta chain was recorded in a study of blood T cell repertoires in COVID-19. This CDR3 contains 17 residues. Germline V lookup: CDR1 SGHRS, CDR2 YFSETQ. V lost 4 bases to trimming and J lost 5 bases; unmatched junction nucleotides: 12. Assay used: immunoSEQ multiplex PCR; TCRdb lists only in-frame clones, some missing. Counted here are about 36,000 clones, less than 95% occurring once; the ten biggest clones make up roughly 5%. The chain has TRBV5-1 and TRBJ2-5, with 12 bases lining up with TRBD1. The sample was peripheral blood. This TCR derives from a human donor in a cohort sampled during active COVID-19. CDR3 sequence: CASSTLSGTGGGETQYF. The CDR3, as DNA: TGCGCCAGCAGCACCCTTTCCGGGACAGGGGGCGGGGAGACCCAGTACTTC. Using reference TRBV5-1 and TRBJ2-5 for the parts outside the CDR3, the full variable domain is KAGVTQTPRYLIKTRGQQVTLSCSPISGHRSVSWYQQTPGQGLQFLFEYFSETQRNKGNFPGRFSGRQFSNSRSEMNVSTLELGDSALYLCASSTLSGTGGGETQYFGPGTRLLVL.